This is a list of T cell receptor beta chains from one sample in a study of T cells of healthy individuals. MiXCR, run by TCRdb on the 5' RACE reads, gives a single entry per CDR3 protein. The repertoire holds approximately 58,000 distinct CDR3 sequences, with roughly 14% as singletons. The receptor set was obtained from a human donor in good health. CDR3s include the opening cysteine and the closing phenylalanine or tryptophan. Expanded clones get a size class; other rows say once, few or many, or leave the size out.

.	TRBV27	CASSRISTNEKLFF
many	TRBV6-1	CASSEARVTTEAFF
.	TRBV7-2	CASSATTVHTDTQYF
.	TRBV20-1	CSAAGTSGSTDTQYF
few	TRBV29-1	CSAKGTSEQYF
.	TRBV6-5	CASSYSFGPRGGLYEQYF
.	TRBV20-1	CSASSGDEQFF
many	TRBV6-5	CASSTGGPGGEQFF
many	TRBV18	CASSPRIGQGMSTGELFF
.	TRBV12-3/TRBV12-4	CASSLAPGERYNEQFF
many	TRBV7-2	CASSPVGVVYYEQYF
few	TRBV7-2	CASSRPGPVYGYTF
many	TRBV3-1	CASSQDSGSEAFF
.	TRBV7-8	CASSLERVVGQPQHF
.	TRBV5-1	CASSVGGRNGNEQFF
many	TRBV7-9	CASSPGSGRGWNNNEQFF
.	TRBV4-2	CASSQSYSSGNTIYF
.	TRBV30	CAWSTNYGYTF
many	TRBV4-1	CASSQAGNQETQYF
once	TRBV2	CASSEFSGQGTYYEQYF
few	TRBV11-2	CASSRAGGSNQPQHF
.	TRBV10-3	CAISGTSGDNEQFF
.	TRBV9	CASSVGGGEETQYF
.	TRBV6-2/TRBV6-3	CASSYPGLAHNEQFF
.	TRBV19	CASSMTTGRREQFF
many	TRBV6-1	CASATGGSSEAFF
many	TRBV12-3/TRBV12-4	CASSPDRGGTGELFF
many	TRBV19	CASSSTGVYSPLHF
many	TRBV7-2	CASSLQGQVVGGYTF
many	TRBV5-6	CASSSRQPYGYTF
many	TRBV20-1	CSGRDSLAKNIQYF
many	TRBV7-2	CASSSKRGHQETQYF
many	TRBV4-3	CASSQDLGPNGYDTQYF
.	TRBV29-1	CSVDTQGGGYTF
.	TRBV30	CACAPGLRTDTQYF
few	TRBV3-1	CASSQDQGWGYTF
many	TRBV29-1	CSVEGPGKGYTF
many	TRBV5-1	CASSPAGTPYEQYF
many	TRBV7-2	CASSLTSGGGTDTQYF
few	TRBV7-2	CASSLWYTGYSGNTIYF
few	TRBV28	CASGLAGDWETQYF
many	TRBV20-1	CSAVGGQDSPLHF
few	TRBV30	CAWRSGARGFIDEQFF
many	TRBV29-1	CSAESPGELFF
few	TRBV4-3	CASSPGDIGGYTF
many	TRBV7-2	CASSLQLGNGWETQYF
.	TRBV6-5	CASSPLEGVENTEAFF
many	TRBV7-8	CASSRPGGGVSYEQYF
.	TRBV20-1	CSARGGQGYGYTF
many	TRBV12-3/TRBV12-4	CASSTYAGGYTF